The entry below gives a single T cell receptor (beta chain) sequence along with its context. This clonotype was found a few times. Its antigen is still unknown. Within one base of it there is no much larger clone, and no base qualities were kept. These data belong to a study of early T cells in non-severe SARS-CoV-2 infection (dated by TCRdb to the early 2020s). The study in broad terms: TCR sequencing used bulk RNA from unsorted whole blood, so alpha and beta chains could not be paired. Paper-wide results and their limitations: VDJdb matching was skewed toward anti-spike CD8 responses and likely underestimated virus-specific expansions, missing private and CD4 specificities.

Trimming takes 4 bases from V and 0 bases from J, and the germline ends sit 19 bases apart. Via the germline V gene, CDR1 is MNHEY and CDR2 SVGEGT. The CDR3 starts with the cysteine, ends with the phenylalanine, and has 17 residues. The CDR3 DNA has 51 bases and is translated from base 1. The method behind the library was 5' RACE. TCRdb shows the sequencer as NextSeq 500. To correct for sequencing error and PCR bias, the TCR library protocol tagged individual cDNA molecules with unique molecular identifiers. Both TCR alpha and beta chains were sequenced, and tight co-correlation was observed between alpha and beta sequence abundances in each sample. In the source study's methods: Decombinator V4 was used to perform V gene, J gene and CDR3 annotation of TCR sequences. Expanded TCRs were defined as changing significantly between any two time points under a Poisson model with p below 0.0001. TCR abundances were normalised to the total number of TCRs sequenced per sample and expressed as counts per million. MAIT TCRs were defined by TRAV1-2 paired with TRAJ12, TRAJ20 or TRAJ33, and iNKT TCRs by TRAV10 paired with TRAJ18. A search of VDJdb, accessed on 1 November 2021, was run for TCRs annotated to CMV, EBV and SARS-CoV-2, with TCRs annotated for multiple antigens excluded. TCRdb cleaned the public reads at Q25 with fastp, built clones with MiXCR and kept in-frame beta chains. CDR3 protein duplicates are merged, each entry listing the most common genes and DNA. In this record, the V and J calls reflect TCRdb's handling and not the investigators' own analysis. The sample data list approximately 70,000 distinct CDR3 sequences, and roughly 4.6% of these were observed just once. Clones ranked in the top ten supply 3.5% to 4% of the sample.

A case-control design nested within a healthcare worker cohort in London, UK, was used, with weekly nasopharyngeal swab PCR tests and blood sampling performed. Healthcare workers were enrolled in the week of the UK lockdown, from 23 to 31 March 2020, and were followed every week for up to 16 weeks. The material was whole blood, obtained at baseline. The source of this sequence is an adult who was a healthcare worker with PCR-confirmed SARS-CoV-2 infection or an uninfected control (not recorded which). The donor label of this sample is uncertain. The chain is encoded by TRBV6-2 or TRBV6-3 joined to TRBJ2-7; a tentative D call is TRBD1 (6 bases match). The bases are TGTGCCAGCAGTTCCCGCCGAGACAGGTTCTTCTCCTACGAGCAGTACTTC. It is translated as CASSSRRDRFFSYEQYF.